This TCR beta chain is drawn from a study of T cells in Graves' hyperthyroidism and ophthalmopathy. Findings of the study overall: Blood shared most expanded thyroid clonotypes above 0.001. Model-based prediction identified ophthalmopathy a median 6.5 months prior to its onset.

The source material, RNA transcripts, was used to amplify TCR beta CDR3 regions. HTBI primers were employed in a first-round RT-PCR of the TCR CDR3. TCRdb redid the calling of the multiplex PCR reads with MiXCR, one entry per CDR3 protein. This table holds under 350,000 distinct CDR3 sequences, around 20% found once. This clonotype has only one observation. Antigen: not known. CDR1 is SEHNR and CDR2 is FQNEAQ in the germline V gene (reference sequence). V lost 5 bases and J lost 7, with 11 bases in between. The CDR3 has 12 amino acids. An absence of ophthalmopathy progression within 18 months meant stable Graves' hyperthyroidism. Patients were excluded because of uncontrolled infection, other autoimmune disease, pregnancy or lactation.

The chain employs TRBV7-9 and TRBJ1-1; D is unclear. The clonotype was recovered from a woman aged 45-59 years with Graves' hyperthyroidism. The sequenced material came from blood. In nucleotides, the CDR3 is TGTGCCAGCAGCCCTCCTGCGGATGAAGCTTTCTTT. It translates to CASSPPADEAFF. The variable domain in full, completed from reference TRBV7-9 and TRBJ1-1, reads DTGVSQNPRHKITKRGQNVTFRCDPISEHNRLYWYRQTLGQGPEFLTYFQNEAQLEKSRLLSDRFSAERPKGSFSTLEIQRTEQGDSAMYLCASSPPADEAFFGQGTRLTVV.